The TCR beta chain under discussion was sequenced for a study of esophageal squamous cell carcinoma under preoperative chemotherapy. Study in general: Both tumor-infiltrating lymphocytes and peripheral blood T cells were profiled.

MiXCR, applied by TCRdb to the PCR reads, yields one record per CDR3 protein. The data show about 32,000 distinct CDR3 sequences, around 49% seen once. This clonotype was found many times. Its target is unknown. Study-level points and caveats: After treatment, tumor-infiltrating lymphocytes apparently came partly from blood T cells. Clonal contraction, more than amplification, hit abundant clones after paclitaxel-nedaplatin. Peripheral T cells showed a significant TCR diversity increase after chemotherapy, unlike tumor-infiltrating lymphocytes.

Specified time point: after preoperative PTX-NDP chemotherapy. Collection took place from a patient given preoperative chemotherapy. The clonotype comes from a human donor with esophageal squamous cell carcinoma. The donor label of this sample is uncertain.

CDR3: CASSLGLAGLEETQYF. The CDR3 DNA sequence: TGTGCCAGCAGCTTAGGACTAGCGGGGCTGGAGGAGACCCAGTACTTC. This chain uses TRBV7-9 with TRBJ2-5; 11 nucleotides agree with TRBD2. The germline CDR1 and CDR2 sequences are SEHNR and FQNEAQ (reference sequence). V lost 1 base and J lost 5; bases outside the gene matches: 6. The CDR3 has 16 amino acids.